A selection of T cell receptor beta chains follows, all from one sample in a study of cytotoxic CD8 clonotypes in ibrutinib-treated CLL. This table comes from immunoSEQ multiplex PCR, and its TCRdb copy is limited to in-frame clones, with some not included. The sample includes about 17,000 clones, around two thirds of them seen just once. The specimen was PBMCs, collected after 12 months of ibrutinib treatment. These receptors were obtained from a human donor with chronic lymphocytic leukemia. Each CDR3 is given with its conserved first and last residue. D genes are given only for firm matches. Clone size is shown for a subset of rows, as once, few, many or a class of expanded clone.

abundance	v_gene	d_gene	j_gene	CDR3nt	CDR3aa
-	TRBV2	TRBD1	TRBJ1-4	TGTGCCAGCAGTACCGGGACAGGACGGGGAGAAAAACTGTTTTTT	CASSTGTGRGEKLFF
-	TRBV29-1	TRBD2	TRBJ2-5	TGCAGCGTGGGAGAAGCGGGATACGGTGAGACCCAGTACTTC	CSVGEAGYGETQYF
-	TRBV5-1	-	TRBJ2-7	TGCGCCAGCAGCCAGCACCTTTTTGGGAACTTGTACGAGCAGTACTTC	CASSQHLFGNLYEQYF
-	TRBV7-2	-	TRBJ2-7	TGTGCCAGCAGCTTTTGGGGGCGGGGGTCGGGCGAGCAGTACTTC	CASSFWGRGSGEQYF
few	TRBV7-9	TRBD1	TRBJ2-2	TGTGCCAGCAGCCCGCGGGACAGGGGGATGGCCGGGGAGCTGTTTTTT	CASSPRDRGMAGELFF
-	TRBV7-8	TRBD2	TRBJ2-7	TGTGCCAGCAGCTTAGTAGCGGGAGGGCCGTCCGAGCAGTACTTC	CASSLVAGGPSEQYF
-	TRBV19	TRBD2	TRBJ2-3	TGTGCCAGTAGTATTCCCCCGGGTAGCGGGAGCGCAGATACGCAGTATTTT	CASSIPPGSGSADTQYF
once	TRBV9	TRBD2	TRBJ2-2	TGTGCCAGCACCGAAGCGGGAGGGCACACCGGGGAGCTGTTTTTT	CASTEAGGHTGELFF
-	TRBV5-1	-	TRBJ2-3	TGCGCCAGCAGCTTCGCCTCGGTGAGCGATACGCAGTATTTT	CASSFASVSDTQYF
-	TRBV28	TRBD1	TRBJ2-7	TGTGCCAGCAGTGGCCTCGACAGGGGGCGGATTAGAACCCCTACGAGAGAACAGTACTTC	CASSGLDRGRIRTPTREQYF
-	TRBV7-9	-	TRBJ2-3	TGTGCCAGCAGCTTAGCACAACAGTGGGATACGCAGTATTTT	CASSLAQQWDTQYF
-	TRBV11-2	TRBD1	TRBJ1-2	TGTGCCAGCAGCACCCCTGGGGGACAGGGAATTTCTGCTGGCTACACCTTC	CASSTPGGQGISAGYTF
-	TRBV6-5	-	TRBJ1-3	TGTGCCAGCCGTACCACGGGGGGAACTGGAAACACCATATATTTT	CASRTTGGTGNTIYF
-	TRBV7-9	TRBD2	TRBJ2-5	TGTGCCAGCAGCTTAGCGCGGGGGAGCATTGAGACCCAGTACTTC	CASSLARGSIETQYF
few	TRBV2	TRBD1	TRBJ1-4	TGTGCCAGCAGAGTGACAGGGGGTCATGAAAAACTGTTTTTT	CASRVTGGHEKLFF
-	TRBV7-2	TRBD2	TRBJ2-7	TGTGCCAGCAGCTTACCGAAGACAGGCCAGGGACTAGCGGGCTACGAGCAGTACTTC	CASSLPKTGQGLAGYEQYF
-	TRBV20-1	-	TRBJ2-1	TGCAAATTGGGGGCCGACAATGAGCAGTTCTTC	CKLGADNEQFF
few	TRBV19	TRBD2	TRBJ2-7	TGTGCCAGTAGTATAGCTAGCGGACCCTACGAGCAGTACTTC	CASSIASGPYEQYF
-	TRBV10-1	TRBD1	TRBJ2-7	TGCGCCAGCAGTGAGGGACAGGGGCGGAACGAGCAGTACTTC	CASSEGQGRNEQYF
-	TRBV21-1	-	TRBJ2-7	TGTGCCAGCAGCAAAGAACTAGGAGGATTAACCTACGAGCAGTACTTC	CASSKELGGLTYEQYF
few	TRBV7-7	-	TRBJ2-5	TGTGCTAGCAGCTTAGGGGTGGGAGGAAGCCAAGAGACCCAGTACTTC	CASSLGVGGSQETQYF
few	TRBV10-3	-	TRBJ2-7	TGTGCCACGCTGGGGGACCACGAGCAGTACTTC	CATLGDHEQYF
-	TRBV30	TRBD1	TRBJ2-7	TGTGCCTGGAGGCCAGCCCGAGGGGACAGGGGGTTAAGATCGACCTACGAGCAGTACTTC	CAWRPARGDRGLRSTYEQYF
-	TRBV7-9	-	TRBJ1-2	TGTGCCAGCAGCCCCACAGGTCTCACTTGGTATGGCTACACCTTC	CASSPTGLTWYGYTF
-	TRBV19	TRBD1	TRBJ1-5	TGTGCCAGTAGTATAGATCCCGCCCACAGGGGTCAGCCCCAGCATTTT	CASSIDPAHRGQPQHF
-	TRBV7-3	-	TRBJ2-1	TGTGCCAGCAGCGACCGGGGCCGCAATGAGCAGTTCTTC	CASSDRGRNEQFF
once	TRBV2	TRBD1	TRBJ1-4	TGTGCCAGCAGTGGCCAGGGGGCGCCCGGTGAAAAACTGTTTTTT	CASSGQGAPGEKLFF
once	TRBV6-5	-	TRBJ2-7	TGTGCCAGCAGTCCCCAGGGTGGCAACGAGCAGTACTTC	CASSPQGGNEQYF
-	TRBV30	TRBD1	TRBJ2-7	TGTGCCTATGACAGGGGGGCCAGGGAGCAGTACTTC	CAYDRGAREQYF
-	TRBV7-9	TRBD2	TRBJ2-1	TGTGCCAGCAGCTGGGCTAGCGGGAATGATGAGCAGTTCTTC	CASSWASGNDEQFF
-	TRBV6-6	TRBD1	TRBJ1-4	TGTGCCAGCAGTTACCCGGGACAGGGTAGGGAAAAACTGTTTTTT	CASSYPGQGREKLFF
-	TRBV6-1	TRBD2	TRBJ2-7	TGTGCCACCTTAAAAGGGCCGGGGGGTAACGAGCAGTACTTC	CATLKGPGGNEQYF
-	TRBV5-4	-	TRBJ2-3	TGTGCCAGCAGCTTAAAGGGCCCAAGCACAGATACGCAGTATTTT	CASSLKGPSTDTQYF
-	TRBV29-1	TRBD2	TRBJ2-1	TGCAGCGTGGAAACTAGCGGGAGCTCCTACAATGAGCAGTTCTTC	CSVETSGSSYNEQFF
-	TRBV29-1	TRBD1	TRBJ2-7	TGCAGCGTTGAAAGATCGACAGGGAGCGAGCAGTACTTC	CSVERSTGSEQYF
-	TRBV10-1	-	TRBJ2-5	TGCGCCAGCACTTCATGGACGGTGATGGGAGAGACCCAGTACTTC	CASTSWTVMGETQYF
-	TRBV5-6	-	TRBJ2-7	TGTGCCAGCAGCATAGGGCGGCCCGCCCGGGAGCAGTACTTC	CASSIGRPAREQYF
few	TRBV11-2	-	TRBJ2-2	TGTGCCAGCAGCTTATACGCCGGGGAGCTGTTTTTT	CASSLYAGELFF
-	TRBV28	-	TRBJ2-7	TGTGCCAGCAGTCTCTCTGGGGGGCGCGAGCAGTACTTC	CASSLSGGREQYF
-	TRBV6-1	-	TRBJ2-7	TGTGCCAGCAGTGAACACCTCCAGGAGCAGTACTTC	CASSEHLQEQYF
few	TRBV5-4	-	TRBJ2-5	TGTGCCAGCAGCGCCTCCCAGGGCGGTGAGACCCAGTACTTC	CASSASQGGETQYF
-	TRBV11-2	TRBD2	TRBJ2-2	TGTGCCAGCAGCTTAGACCTACTAGCGTACACCGGGGAGCTGTTTTTT	CASSLDLLAYTGELFF
-	TRBV2	-	TRBJ2-1	TGTGCCAGCAGTGAAGCGCGATCGGCGGGACCCTACAATGAGCAGTTCTTC	CASSEARSAGPYNEQFF
-	TRBV11-3	-	TRBJ2-6	TGTGCCAGCAGCTTAGGTCCGAGCTCTGGGGCCAACGTCCTGACTTTC	CASSLGPSSGANVLTF
-	TRBV9	-	TRBJ1-5	TGTGCCAGCAGCATCTCGGGGGGAGACAATCAGCCCCAGCATTTT	CASSISGGDNQPQHF
-	TRBV18	TRBD2	TRBJ2-7	TGTGCCAGCTCACCCGTACTAGCGGATTATTCCTACGAGCAGTACTTC	CASSPVLADYSYEQYF
-	TRBV5-4	TRBD2	TRBJ2-7	TGTGCCAGCAGCTTTGGGACTATCGAATACGAGCAGTACTTC	CASSFGTIEYEQYF
few	TRBV7-8	-	TRBJ1-4	TGTGCCAGCAGCAGGGACACAGGGAATAATGAAAAACTGTTTTTT	CASSRDTGNNEKLFF
-	TRBV19	TRBD1	TRBJ2-7	TGTGCCAGTAGCGACAGGGCGACCTACGAGCAGTACTTC	CASSDRATYEQYF
-	TRBV13	-	TRBJ2-6	TGTGCCAGCAGCCCCCGACCTGCCTCTGGGGCCAACGTCCTGACTTTC	CASSPRPASGANVLTF
-	TRBV6-5	-	TRBJ1-4	TGTGCCAGCAGTTACAGCCTCCGGCGGGAAAAACTGTTTTTT	CASSYSLRREKLFF
-	TRBV7-9	TRBD1	TRBJ1-1	TGTGCCAGCAGCCGCGACAGGGGGCCGGAGAACACTGAAGCTTTCTTT	CASSRDRGPENTEAFF
-	TRBV10-2	TRBD1	TRBJ1-3	TGCGCCAGCAGTGATACAGGGGCAGGAAACACCATATATTTT	CASSDTGAGNTIYF
-	TRBV7-9	-	TRBJ1-1	TGTGCCAGCAGCTTAGGGATGAACACTGAAGCTTTCTTT	CASSLGMNTEAFF
-	TRBV6-1	-	TRBJ1-5	TGTGCCAGCAGTGTACAGGGTTTTTATAGCAATCAGCCCCAGCATTTT	CASSVQGFYSNQPQHF
-	TRBV7-3	TRBD2	TRBJ2-1	TGTGCCAGCAGCTTAAACCCGACTAGCGGGAATTTCTACAATGAGCAGTTCTTC	CASSLNPTSGNFYNEQFF
-	TRBV7-3	-	TRBJ1-1	TGTGCCAGCAGCTTAATGGGCGGGGCGACTGAAGCTTTCTTT	CASSLMGGATEAFF
-	TRBV9	-	TRBJ2-3	TGTGCCAGCAGCGTAGCCCATTCAGAAGATACGCAGTATTTT	CASSVAHSEDTQYF
-	TRBV18	-	TRBJ1-4	TGTGCCAGCTCACCGGAAAGGGGGTCCACTAATGAAAAACTGTTTTTT	CASSPERGSTNEKLFF
-	TRBV9	-	TRBJ1-3	TGTGCCAGCAGCGTAGCCGGGGTTGGAAACACCATATATTTT	CASSVAGVGNTIYF